One and the same sample provided the 32 T cell receptor beta chains below, sequenced in a study of blood T cell repertoires in COVID-19. Clones were read by immunoSEQ multiplex PCR, and TCRdb kept only the in-frame ones, dropping some. The sample has a few hundred thousand clones; around 87% are singletons. Sequenced sample: peripheral blood. All receptors come from a woman between 45 and 60 years old with COVID-19, enrolled during active disease.

Only one count was recorded for this clone. The chain has TRBV12-3 or TRBV12-4 and TRBJ1-3; no firm D call. Trimming cost V 1 base and J 4 bases, with 5 bases left between them. The CDR3 covers 13 residues. The CDR3 DNA reads TGTGCCAGCAGTTTAGTGTTAGGAAACACCATATATTTT. Amino acids: CASSLVLGNTIYF.

The V and J genes are TRBV18 and TRBJ1-1; 10 positions agree with TRBD1. CDR1 and CDR2 from the germline V gene are KGHSH and LQKENI. Unmatched junction bases numbered 1, after V lost 3 bases and J lost 0 bases. The CDR3 extends over 15 amino acids. In DNA form, the CDR3 reads TGTGCCAGCTCACCTGGACAGGGGGTGAACACTGAAGCTTTCTTT. Protein sequence: CASSPGQGVNTEAFF. Based on the CDR3 plus reference TRBV18 and TRBJ1-1, the full variable domain is NAGVMQNPRHLVRRRGQEARLRCSPMKGHSHVYWYRQLPEEGLKFMVYLQKENIIDESGMPKERFSAEFPKEGPSILRIQQVVRGDSAAYFCASSPGQGVNTEAFFGQGTRLTVV.

The rearrangement links TRBV25-1 to TRBJ1-1, with TRBD1 matching 9 bases. There are 13 residues in the CDR3. Per the germline V gene, CDR1 is MGHDK and CDR2 is SYGVNS. V lost 5 bases, J lost 4 bases, and 2 bases stayed unmatched. The CDR3 bases are TGTGCCAGCAGTCAGACAGGGGGCACTGAAGCTTTCTTT. It yields the protein CASSQTGGTEAFF.

The rearrangement joins TRBV28 to TRBJ1-1; D possibly corresponds to TRBD1 (5 bases). The V gene lost 2 bases and the J gene lost 11 bases, with 15 bases spanning the gap. Germline CDR1 is MDHEN and CDR2 is SYDVKM. CDR3 length: 13 residues. This CDR3 reads CASSLPQGSEAFF. CDR3 DNA: TGTGCCAGCAGTTTACCCCAGGGTTCGGAGGCTTTCTTT.

Only a few counts were recorded for this clone. This rearrangement joins TRBV28 to TRBJ1-1; 7 positions agree with TRBD1. Trimming took 4 bases from V and 6 from J; bases not matched to a gene: 8. The CDR3 is made up of 14 amino acids. The V gene's germline CDR1 is MDHEN and CDR2 SYDVKM. The chain's CDR3 is CASSSEQGWAEAFF. The CDR3 DNA reads as TGTGCCAGCAGTTCCGAACAGGGGTGGGCTGAAGCTTTCTTT.

The chain carries TRBV7-9 and TRBJ2-6; a possible D gene is TRBD1 (7 bases). CDR3 length equals 16 residues. V shed 4 bases and J shed 0 bases, with 10 bases lying between them. CDR1 SEHNR and CDR2 FQNEAQ come from the germline V gene (reference sequence). This CDR3 is CASSWRGLSGANVLTF. The CDR3 region has the DNA TGTGCCAGCAGCTGGAGGGGGCTCTCTGGGGCCAACGTCCTGACTTTC.

The rearrangement uses TRBV13 and TRBJ2-7; 7 bases are a match to TRBD2. Germline V CDR1 and CDR2: PRHDT, FYEKMQ (reference sequence). This CDR3 region has 15 residues. V gave up 5 bases and J gave up 5 bases; unmatched junction bases: 12. The CDR3 nucleotides read TGTGCCAGCAGCGCGAGCGGGGCCCCTTGGGACGAGCAGTACTTC. Its translation: CASSASGAPWDEQYF.

V is TRBV7-6 and J is TRBJ2-3, with TRBD2 matching 9 bases. The junction had 5 bases not matched to a gene; V was cut back by 5 bases and J by 5 bases. The CDR3 loop spans 14 amino acids. From germline, CDR1 is SGHVS and CDR2 FNYEAQ. This CDR3 is CASSLSGGRDTQYF. The CDR3 region has the DNA TGTGCCAGCAGCCTTAGCGGGGGACGAGATACGCAGTATTTT.

The V gene is TRBV4-1, the J gene TRBJ2-7, with TRBD2 as a possible D gene (7 bases). This CDR3 contains 15 residues. Trimming left V 1 base short and J 5 bases short, with 15 bases between. Germline-derived CDR1 and CDR2 are MGHRA and YSYEKL. The CDR3 coding sequence is TGCGCCAGCAGCCAAGCTGGGGGGGGCGCGGACGAGCAGTACTTC. Amino acids: CASSQAGGGADEQYF.

The chain carries TRBV27 and TRBJ1-2; 8 nucleotides agree with TRBD1. V shed 6 bases, J shed 6 bases, and the junction held 6 bases outside the gene matches. The germline V gene encodes CDR1 MNHEY and CDR2 SMNVEV (reference sequence). This CDR3 spans 13 amino acids. DNA of the CDR3: TGTGCCAGCAGCCCGGACAGGGTGAATGGCTACACCTTC. Encoded protein: CASSPDRVNGYTF.

The chain has TRBV6-6 and TRBJ1-2; D is undetermined. The CDR3 is 14 residues long. Germline CDR1 is MNHNY and CDR2 is SVGAGI (reference sequence). V was cut by 2 bases and J by 7 bases, with 14 bases left in between. The CDR3 nucleotides read TGTGCCAGCAGTTACCCTACAGCCCTCTTTGGCTACACCTTC. Residues: CASSYPTALFGYTF.

The J gene is TRBJ2-4, the V gene TRBV7-2; no clear D. Trimming stripped 1 base from V and 0 bases from J, with 10 bases between. CDR3 length: 16 amino acids. Germline values: CDR1 SGHTA, CDR2 FQGNSA. The CDR3 region is CASSLGSLLAKNIQYF. In DNA, the CDR3 is TGTGCCAGCAGCTTAGGGAGCCTACTAGCCAAAAACATTCAGTACTTC.

V gene TRBV2 combines with J gene TRBJ2-3; TRBD1 aligns across 7 bases. The length of the CDR3 is 15 residues. J was trimmed by 4 bases and V by 5 bases; bases with no gene match: 9. Germline-derived CDR1 and CDR2 are SNHLY and FYNNEI. CDR3 loop: CASSPSRQGPDTQYF. The CDR3 bases are TGTGCCAGCAGTCCCTCCCGACAGGGCCCAGATACGCAGTATTTT. Based on the CDR3 plus reference TRBV2 and TRBJ2-3, the full variable domain is EPEVTQTPSHQVTQMGQEVILRCVPISNHLYFYWYRQILGQKVEFLVSFYNNEISEKSEIFDDQFSVERPDGSNFTLKIRSTKLEDSAMYFCASSPSRQGPDTQYFGPGTRLTVL.

The chain uses TRBV7-8 and TRBJ2-7; 7 nucleotides agree with TRBD1. The CDR3 runs 15 residues. V lost 5 bases, J lost 2 bases, and 9 bases stayed unmatched. Germline V gene lookup returns CDR1 SGHVS and CDR2 FQNEAQ. Here the CDR3 DNA reads TGTGCCAGCAGCCCCCGGACAGGTTCTACCTACGAGCAGTACTTC. Translated, it gives CASSPRTGSTYEQYF.

V gene TRBV11-3 combines with J gene TRBJ2-3; tentative D call: TRBD1 (5 bases). This CDR3 is 14 amino acids long. V shed 3 bases and J shed 2 bases, with 9 bases lying between them. CDR1 is SGHNT and CDR2 is YENEEA in the germline V gene. CDR3 protein: CASSLYRTTDTQYF. The CDR3 coding sequence is TGTGCCAGCAGCTTGTACAGGACCACAGATACGCAGTATTTT.

The genes are TRBV30 and TRBJ1-2, with D unresolved. Germline CDR1 reads GTSNPN; CDR2 reads SVGIG (reference sequence). The CDR3 is 15 amino acids. Trimming took off 8 bases at V and 1 base at J, with 20 bases between the two ends. The CDR3 sequence: CAGLGRPGGNYGYTF. The CDR3 bases are TGTGCCGGCTTAGGACGGCCAGGAGGTAACTATGGCTACACCTTC.

The chain employs TRBV29-1 and TRBJ1-2; 9 bases match TRBD1. The germline V gene encodes CDR1 SQVTM and CDR2 ANQGSEA. This CDR3 region has 15 residues. The V and J ends lost 6 bases and 4 bases, in that order; junction bases with no gene match: 12. The CDR3 is CSVLPLDRGVYGYTF. The CDR3 coding sequence is TGCAGCGTACTCCCCCTGGACAGGGGAGTCTATGGCTACACCTTC.

The J gene is TRBJ2-2, the V gene TRBV5-1, with 9 bases lining up with TRBD2. J gave up 4 bases and V 0 bases, and 4 bases lay outside the gene matches. Germline loops: CDR1 SGHRS, CDR2 YFSETQ. This CDR3 contains 16 residues. The CDR3, as DNA: TGCGCCAGCAGCTTGGAGGTAGCGGGGGCCACCGGGGAGCTGTTTTTT. Its protein is CASSLEVAGATGELFF.

This clone was counted only a few times. V gene TRBV16 combines with J gene TRBJ1-2, with 9 bases lining up with TRBD1. Germline loops: CDR1 KGHSY, CDR2 FQNENV. V gave up 0 bases and J gave up 4 bases; unmatched junction bases: 15. The CDR3 extends over 19 amino acids. CDR3 residues: CASSQSIQGARLRLYGYTF. The CDR3 coding sequence is TGTGCCAGCAGCCAATCGATACAGGGGGCGCGCTTGCGTCTCTATGGCTACACCTTC. The complete variable domain, with remaining parts taken from reference TRBV16 and TRBJ1-2, reads GEEVAQTPKHLVRGEGQKAKLYCAPIKGHSYVFWYQQVLKNEFKFLISFQNENVFDETGMPKERFSAKCLPNSPCSLEIQATKLEDSAVYFCASSQSIQGARLRLYGYTFGSGTRLTVV.

The chain is built from TRBV6-1 and TRBJ2-7; D is possibly TRBD1 (6 bases). V shed 0 bases and J shed 5 bases, with 11 bases lying between them. The CDR3 runs to 14 residues. Germline loops: CDR1 MNHNS, CDR2 SASEGT. CDR3 amino acids: CASSEAAGDHEQYV. The CDR3 nucleotides read TGTGCCAGCAGTGAAGCGGCAGGGGACCACGAGCAGTACGTC.

The chain uses TRBV7-2 and TRBJ1-1; TRBD1 matches at 8 bases. The junction had 7 bases not matched to a gene; V was cut back by 5 bases and J by 5 bases. The CDR3 loop spans 14 amino acids. The V gene's germline CDR1 is SGHTA and CDR2 FQGNSA. The CDR3 spells CASSPGQGRTEAFF. The CDR3 nucleotides read TGTGCCAGCAGCCCTGGACAGGGTAGGACTGAAGCTTTCTTT.

This clone was found once. The chain couples TRBV29-1 to TRBJ1-2; D gene uncertain. V lost 0 bases and J lost 7, with 12 bases in between. The CDR3 runs 13 residues. The germline V gene has CDR1 SQVTM and CDR2 ANQGSEA. The CDR3 protein is CSVEEGQPGGYTF. CDR3 coding DNA: TGCAGCGTTGAAGAGGGCCAGCCCGGTGGCTACACCTTC.

This rearrangement joins TRBV5-6 to TRBJ1-5; D is unresolved. This CDR3 comprises 14 residues. The germline V and J ends were trimmed by 0 bases and 0 bases, with 4 bases remaining between them. Germline CDR1 and CDR2: SGHDT and YYEEEE. CDR3 amino acids: CASSLDSSNQPQHF. Here the CDR3 DNA reads TGTGCCAGCAGCTTGGATAGTAGCAATCAGCCCCAGCATTTT.

V gene TRBV7-8 combines with J gene TRBJ1-1; maybe TRBD1 (6 bases). The CDR3 extends over 14 amino acids. Germline CDR1 reads SGHVS; CDR2 reads FQNEAQ. Trimming left V 4 bases short and J 7 bases short, with 16 bases between. CDR3 loop: CASSSIWGGGEAFF. The CDR3 nucleotides are TGTGCCAGCAGCTCCATTTGGGGGGGCGGTGAAGCTTTCTTT.

This clone was detected once. V and J are TRBV6-5 and TRBJ1-6, with TRBD1 identical over 9 bases. CDR1 is MNHEY, CDR2 SVGAGI, per germline. This CDR3 spans 14 amino acids. V trimming: 7 bases; J trimming: 7 bases; junction bases outside the gene matches: 5. The CDR3 DNA reads TGTGCCAGCAACTCCGGGACAGGGAATTCACCCCTCCACTTT. Amino acid sequence: CASNSGTGNSPLHF.

This clone was recorded a few times. The chain joins TRBV7-9 to TRBJ1-5; TRBD1 matches 8 bases. With 8 bases clipped from V and 0 bases from J, the junction kept 12 bases outside the gene matches. CDR3 length: 17 amino acids. CDR1 and CDR2 (germline): SEHNR, FQNEAQ (reference sequence). The CDR3 nucleotides read TGTGCCAGCGGTATAGGGACAGGCCTTTATAGCAATCAGCCCCAGCATTTT. Protein: CASGIGTGLYSNQPQHF. Drawing the rest from reference TRBV7-9 and TRBJ1-5, the complete variable domain is DTGVSQNPRHKITKRGQNVTFRCDPISEHNRLYWYRQTLGQGPEFLTYFQNEAQLEKSRLLSDRFSAERPKGSFSTLEIQRTEQGDSAMYLCASGIGTGLYSNQPQHFGDGTRLSIL.

This rearrangement joins TRBV15 to TRBJ1-6, with D tentatively TRBD1 (5 bases). The CDR3 loop spans 14 amino acids. The germline V and J ends were trimmed by 4 bases and 7 bases, with 11 bases remaining between them. From germline, CDR1 is LNHNV and CDR2 YYDKDF (reference sequence). In nucleotides, the CDR3 is TGTGCCACCAGCACCCGGGGGTGGAATTCACCCCTCCACTTT. Translation: CATSTRGWNSPLHF.

V gene TRBV6-6 combines with J gene TRBJ1-1, with 9 bases matching TRBD1. The trim removed 7 bases at V and 1 base at J, leaving 10 bases unmatched. From germline, CDR1 is MNHNY and CDR2 SVGAGI (reference sequence). The CDR3 has 16 residues. The CDR3 region is CASTAPGQGANTEAFF. The CDR3 region has the DNA TGTGCCAGCACCGCTCCGGGACAGGGAGCGAACACTGAAGCTTTCTTT.

This clone was found a few times. The rearrangement uses TRBV5-6 and TRBJ1-3; D not certain. The CDR3 is 16 residues long. Between the trimmed V and J ends, which lost 3 bases and 8 bases, there was a span of 21 bases. The germline gives CDR1 SGHDT, CDR2 YYEEEE. The CDR3 bases are TGTGCCAGCAGCTCTCCCTCCTCACGGGAGTGGGACACCATATATTTT. It encodes CASSSPSSREWDTIYF.

V usage is TRBV4-1 and J usage is TRBJ1-2, with D uncertain. V lost 0 bases, J lost 4 bases, and 15 bases lay in between. Germline lookup yields CDR1 MGHRA and CDR2 YSYEKL. The CDR3 covers 16 residues. Here the CDR3 DNA reads TGCGCCAGCAGCCAAGATTACGGAGACCGAGGCTATGGCTACACCTTC. It translates to CASSQDYGDRGYGYTF.

This clone was seen more than once but under ten times. This chain uses TRBV12-3 or TRBV12-4 with TRBJ1-1; 7 bases agree with TRBD1. The J segment lost 4 bases and the V segment lost 6 bases, leaving 5 bases of the junction unmatched. The CDR3 consists of 13 residues. CDR3 nucleotide sequence: TGTGCCAGCAGCCAAGACAGGGTCACTGAAGCTTTCTTT. It is translated as CASSQDRVTEAFF.

V gene TRBV6-1 combines with J gene TRBJ2-1; D might be TRBD1 (6 bases). The CDR3 has 16 amino acids. The germline CDR1 and CDR2 sequences are MNHNS and SASEGT. V was pared by 2 bases and J by 7 bases, with 18 bases between. This CDR3 is CASSETTGSRRNEQFF. CDR3 nucleotide sequence: TGTGCCAGCAGTGAAACAACAGGGAGTAGGAGGAATGAGCAGTTCTTC.